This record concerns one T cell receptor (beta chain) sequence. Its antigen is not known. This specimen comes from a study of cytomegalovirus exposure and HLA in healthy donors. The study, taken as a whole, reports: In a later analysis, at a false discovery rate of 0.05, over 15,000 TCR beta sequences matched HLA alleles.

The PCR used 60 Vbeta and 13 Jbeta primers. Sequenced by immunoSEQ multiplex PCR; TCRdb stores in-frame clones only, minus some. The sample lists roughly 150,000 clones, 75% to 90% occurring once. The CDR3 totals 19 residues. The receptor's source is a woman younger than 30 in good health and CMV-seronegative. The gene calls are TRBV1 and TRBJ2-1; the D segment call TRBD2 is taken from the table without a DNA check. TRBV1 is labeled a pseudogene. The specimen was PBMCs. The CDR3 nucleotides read TGCACCAGCAGCCAAGCCCTAGCGGGGGGGTTAGATTTATACAATGAGCAGTTCTTC. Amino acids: CTSSQALAGGLDLYNEQFF.